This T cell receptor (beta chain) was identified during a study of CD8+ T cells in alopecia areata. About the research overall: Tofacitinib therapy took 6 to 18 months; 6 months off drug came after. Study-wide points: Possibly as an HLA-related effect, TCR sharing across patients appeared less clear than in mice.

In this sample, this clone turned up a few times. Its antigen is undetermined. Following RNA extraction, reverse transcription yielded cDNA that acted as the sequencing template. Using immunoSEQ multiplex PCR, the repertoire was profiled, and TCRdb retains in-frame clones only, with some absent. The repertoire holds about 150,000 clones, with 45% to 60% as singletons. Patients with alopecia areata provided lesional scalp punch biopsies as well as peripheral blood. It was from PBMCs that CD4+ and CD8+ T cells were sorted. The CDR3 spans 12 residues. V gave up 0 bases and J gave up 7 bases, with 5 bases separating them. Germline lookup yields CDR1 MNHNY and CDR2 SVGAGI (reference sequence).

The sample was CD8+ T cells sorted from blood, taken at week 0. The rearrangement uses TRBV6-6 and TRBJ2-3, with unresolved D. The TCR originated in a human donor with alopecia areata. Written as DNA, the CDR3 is TGTGCCAGCAGTTACTCGATAAATACGCAGTATTTT. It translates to CASSYSINTQYF.